This T cell receptor beta chain was recovered during a study of shared clonotypes between healthy human individuals. The sample holds one count of this clone. The target antigen is unknown. Study results and limitations: Clonotype sharing among donors was thought likely to change with sequencing depth.

The CDR3 contains 15 residues. J lost 3 bases, V lost 5 bases, and 8 bases had no gene match. Germline values: CDR1 SGHTA, CDR2 FQGNSA. TCRdb keeps only in-frame clones here, not all; method: immunoSEQ multiplex PCR. The sample includes fewer than 2.5 million clones, more than 85% of them seen just once. The chain has TRBV7-2 and TRBJ2-7; 9 bases fit TRBD2. The sample comprised naive CD4+ T cells from PBMCs. Subset reported: CD45RA+ positively selected. The sequence was collected from a man aged 18 to 29 in good health. Some clones in this sample may be carry-over from other donors' samples. This CDR3 is CASSRRAGGVYEQYF. CDR3 DNA sequence: TGTGCCAGCAGCCGCAGGGCGGGAGGGGTCTACGAGCAGTACTTC.